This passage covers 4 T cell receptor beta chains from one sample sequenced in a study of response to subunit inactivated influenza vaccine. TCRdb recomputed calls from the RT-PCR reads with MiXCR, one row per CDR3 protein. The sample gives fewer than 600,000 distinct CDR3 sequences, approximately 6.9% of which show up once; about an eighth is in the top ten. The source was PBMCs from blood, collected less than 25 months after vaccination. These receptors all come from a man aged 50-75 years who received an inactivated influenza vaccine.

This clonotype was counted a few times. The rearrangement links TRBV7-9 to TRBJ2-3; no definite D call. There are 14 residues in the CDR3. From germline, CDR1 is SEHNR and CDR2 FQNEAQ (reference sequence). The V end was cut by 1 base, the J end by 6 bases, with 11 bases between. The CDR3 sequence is CASSLVSRRDTQYF. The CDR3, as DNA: TGTGCCAGCAGCTTAGTGTCGCGACGGGATACGCAGTATTTT.

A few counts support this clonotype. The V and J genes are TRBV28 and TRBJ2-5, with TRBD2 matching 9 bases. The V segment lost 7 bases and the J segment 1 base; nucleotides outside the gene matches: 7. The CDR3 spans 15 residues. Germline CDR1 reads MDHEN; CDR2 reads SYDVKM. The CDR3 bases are TGTGCCAGCAACCTACCGGGACTAGCCCAAGAGACCCAGTACTTC. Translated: CASNLPGLAQETQYF. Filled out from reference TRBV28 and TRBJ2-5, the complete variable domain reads DVKVTQSSRYLVKRTGEKVFLECVQDMDHENMFWYRQDPGLGLRLIYFSYDVKMKEKGDIPEGYSVSREKKERFSLILESASTNQTSMYLCASNLPGLAQETQYFGPGTRLLVL.

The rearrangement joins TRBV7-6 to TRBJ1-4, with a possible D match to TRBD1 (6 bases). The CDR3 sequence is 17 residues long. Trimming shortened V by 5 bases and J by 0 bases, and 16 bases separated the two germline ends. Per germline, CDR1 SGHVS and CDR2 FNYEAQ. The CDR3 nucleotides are TGTGCCAGCAGCCAACGCAGACAGGCAGCAACTAATGAAAAACTGTTTTTT. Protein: CASSQRRQAATNEKLFF.

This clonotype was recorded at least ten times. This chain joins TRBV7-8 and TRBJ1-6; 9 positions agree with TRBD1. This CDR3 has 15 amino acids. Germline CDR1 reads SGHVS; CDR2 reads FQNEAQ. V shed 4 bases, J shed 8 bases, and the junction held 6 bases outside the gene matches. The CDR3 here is CASSWRRTGDSPLHF. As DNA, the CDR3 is TGTGCCAGCAGCTGGAGGAGGACAGGGGATTCACCCCTCCACTTT.